Sequencing of this TCR beta chain was carried out in a study of cytomegalovirus exposure and HLA in healthy donors. Findings and limits, study-wide: The presence/absence work took it that sequencing depth was about the same across donors.

This clone was detected once. The antigen remains undetermined. The PCR had 60 Vbeta and 13 Jbeta primers. Clones were read by immunoSEQ multiplex PCR, and TCRdb kept only the in-frame ones, dropping some. The table records more than 150,000 clones, 60% to 80% of them present only once. This CDR3 contains 14 residues. Germline loops: CDR1 MNHEY, CDR2 SVGAGI. V dropped 5 bases and J dropped 1 base, with 10 bases sitting between them. Sequencing was carried out using PBMCs. V and J are TRBV6-5 and TRBJ2-3, with a tentative D call TRBD1 (6 bases). The TCR sequence derives from a man aged 50 or older in good health and CMV-seropositive. In nucleotides, the CDR3 is TGTGCCAGCAGTCCACGGACAGGCACAGATACGCAGTATTTT. Its protein is CASSPRTGTDTQYF.